The 32 T cell receptor beta chains below come from one sample, sequenced in a study of response to subunit inactivated influenza vaccine. A single record per CDR3 protein comes from TCRdb applying MiXCR to the RT-PCR reads. Of hundreds of thousands of distinct CDR3 sequences in the sample, around a sixth were seen once. The source was PBMCs from blood, collected more than 4 days after vaccination. All receptors derive from a man in his fifties or sixties who received an inactivated influenza vaccine.

The CDR3 DNA follows: TGTGCCAGCAGCCAAGTTGGGTCCGGCAGGGCCGCGCAGTATTTT. Translated, it gives CASSQVGSGRAAQYF. V and J are TRBV14 and TRBJ2-3, with TRBD1 as a possible D gene (5 bases). The CDR3 loop spans 15 amino acids. Between the trimmed V and J ends, which lost 1 base and 10 bases, there was a span of 18 bases. CDR1 and CDR2 (germline): SGHDN, FVKESK.

This clonotype was seen a handful of times. The rearrangement uses TRBV12-3 or TRBV12-4 and TRBJ2-6, with D uncertain. Trimming took 5 bases from V and 0 from J, leaving 11 bases between them. The length of the CDR3 is 16 residues. The CDR3 is CASSPGRVSGANVLTF. The CDR3 DNA follows: TGTGCCAGCAGTCCCGGACGGGTCTCTGGGGCCAACGTCCTGACTTTC.

The table lists this clonotype with a few counts. The CDR3 region is CSARDIPFPEQYF. The CDR3 bases are TGCAGTGCTAGAGATATTCCCTTTCCCGAGCAGTACTTC. V and J are TRBV20-1 and TRBJ2-7; the D is unclear. Trimming shortened V by 0 bases and J by 6 bases, and 12 bases separated the two germline ends. Germline assignment: CDR1 DFQATT and CDR2 SNEGSKA (reference sequence). The CDR3 loop spans 13 amino acids.

V gene TRBV29-1 combines with J gene TRBJ2-3, with a weak D call TRBD2 (5 bases). The CDR3 spans 16 residues. Trimming removed 1 base from V and 0 bases from J, with 14 bases in between. CDR1 is SQVTM, CDR2 ANQGSEA, per germline. The CDR3 coding sequence is TGCAGCGTTGAAGTTCGGGAATACTCCAGCACAGATACGCAGTATTTT. Residues: CSVEVREYSSTDTQYF.

The chain is built from TRBV4-3 and TRBJ2-1; D uncertain. The germline V gene has CDR1 LGHNA and CDR2 YSLEER. CDR3 length equals 14 residues. The ends were cut back, 0 bases at V and 2 bases at J, with 5 bases in the middle. The chain's CDR3 is CASSQEQPYNEQFF. CDR3 in DNA: TGCGCCAGCAGCCAAGAGCAGCCCTACAATGAGCAGTTCTTC.

The chain has TRBV7-2 and TRBJ2-1; 8 bases fit TRBD2. Germline V gene lookup returns CDR1 SGHTA and CDR2 FQGNSA. CDR3 length: 14 residues. The V gene end was trimmed by 4 bases and the J gene end by 8 bases; junction bases not matched to a gene: 7. The CDR3 sequence is CASSSRTSRDEQFF. As DNA, the CDR3 is TGTGCCAGCAGCTCGCGGACTAGCCGGGATGAGCAGTTCTTC.

V is TRBV24-1 and J is TRBJ1-1, with D uncertain. Between the trimmed V and J ends, which lost 0 bases and 8 bases, there was a span of 9 bases. CDR3 length: 13 amino acids. Germline loops: CDR1 KGHDR, CDR2 SFDVKD. The CDR3 bases are TGTGCCACCAGTGATTTGGTGACCGGAGAAGCTTTCTTT. Translated, it gives CATSDLVTGEAFF.

The chain recombines TRBV11-2 with TRBJ2-7; 9 bases agree with TRBD1. Germline assignment: CDR1 SGHAT and CDR2 FQNNGV. V trimming: 4 bases; J trimming: 2 bases; junction bases outside the gene matches: 9. The CDR3 is 16 amino acids. CDR3 protein: CASSSLTGTGPYEQYF. CDR3 nucleotides: TGTGCCAGCAGCTCGCTAACCGGGACAGGGCCCTACGAGCAGTACTTC.

V and J are TRBV2 and TRBJ2-7; the D gene is possibly TRBD2 (6 bases). Germline loops: CDR1 SNHLY, CDR2 FYNNEI. Trimming left V 6 bases short and J 9 bases short, with 18 bases between. CDR3 length equals 13 residues. CDR3 nucleotide sequence: TGTGCCAGCAGAGGGGACTCTTCGACCCTGCAGTACTTC. Translated, it gives CASRGDSSTLQYF.

The chain has TRBV6-1 and TRBJ1-5, with a weak D call TRBD1 (5 bases). The CDR3 consists of 16 residues. V lost 1 base to trimming and J lost 5 bases, with 15 bases between them. The V gene's germline CDR1 is MNHNS and CDR2 SASEGT. The CDR3 loop is CASSEGQLPPYQPQHF. DNA for the CDR3: TGTGCCAGCAGTGAAGGACAGTTGCCCCCCTATCAGCCCCAGCATTTT.

This clonotype was seen a handful of times. This rearrangement joins TRBV7-9 to TRBJ2-7; no definite D call. Germline-derived CDR1 and CDR2 are SEHNR and FQNEAQ (reference sequence). V was trimmed by 3 bases and J by 3 bases, leaving 12 bases between them. This CDR3 region has 14 residues. The CDR3 DNA reads TGTGCCAGCAGCTTTCCGCGGAAGAACTACGAGCAGTACTTC. It encodes CASSFPRKNYEQYF.

This chain connects TRBV20-1 to TRBJ2-7; the D gene is possibly TRBD2 (5 bases). Trimming stripped 3 bases from V and 2 bases from J, with 14 bases between. Germline V gives CDR1 DFQATT, CDR2 SNEGSKA (reference sequence). The CDR3 extends over 14 amino acids. The CDR3 DNA is TGCAGTGCTAGGGGTAGCCGAGGGCCCTACGAGCAGTACTTC. As protein: CSARGSRGPYEQYF.

This clonotype has a handful of counts. The genes are TRBV7-9 and TRBJ2-7; 9 bases agree with TRBD1. CDR1 and CDR2 (germline): SEHNR, FQNEAQ (reference sequence). Germline trimming cut 5 bases from V and 5 bases from J; bases unmatched to any gene: 10. The CDR3 sequence is 15 residues long. Written as DNA, the CDR3 is TGTGCCAGCAGCCGCCCCGGGACAGGGTCAAACGAGCAGTACTTC. This sequence encodes CASSRPGTGSNEQYF.

V is TRBV29-1 and J is TRBJ2-5, with D possibly being TRBD1 (6 bases). With 2 bases removed from V and 5 bases from J, the gap between germline ends came to 12 bases. The germline CDR1 and CDR2 sequences are SQVTM and ANQGSEA. CDR3 length equals 13 residues. The CDR3 protein is CSVEKGDGETQYF. The CDR3 DNA is TGCAGCGTTGAAAAGGGGGACGGGGAGACCCAGTACTTC. Looking up the rest from reference TRBV29-1 and TRBJ2-5 gives the full variable domain: SAVISQKPSRDICQRGTSLTIQCQVDSQVTMMFWYRQQPGQSLTLIATANQGSEATYESGFVIDKFPISRPNLTFSTLTVSNMSPEDSSIYLCSVEKGDGETQYFGPGTRLLVL.

The chain employs TRBV10-3 and TRBJ2-7, with 10 bases aligning to TRBD1. The CDR3 is 16 amino acids. Germline lookup yields CDR1 ENHRY and CDR2 SYGVKD. The V gene end was trimmed by 2 bases and the J gene end by 2 bases; junction bases not matched to a gene: 6. CDR3 nucleotide sequence: TGTGCCATCAGTGAGCCAGGCGGGACAGGGGCCTACGAGCAGTACTTC. Translation: CAISEPGGTGAYEQYF.

The chain employs TRBV24-1 and TRBJ2-1, with D possibly being TRBD2 (6 bases). With 6 bases removed from V and 1 base from J, the gap between germline ends came to 24 bases. CDR1 and CDR2 (germline): KGHDR, SFDVKD. The CDR3 consists of 19 residues. CDR3 in amino acids: CATSRPRAPGEASYNEQFF. The CDR3 nucleotides are TGTGCCACCAGTCGGCCTAGGGCCCCGGGAGAGGCTTCCTACAATGAGCAGTTCTTC.

This clonotype was found a few times. The chain links TRBV6-1 to TRBJ1-3; no definite D call. This CDR3 region has 15 residues. V shed 1 base and J shed 0 bases, with 7 bases lying between them. Germline V CDR1 and CDR2: MNHNS, SASEGT. CDR3 loop: CASSEVDGSGNTIYF. CDR3 nucleotide sequence: TGTGCCAGCAGTGAAGTCGACGGCTCTGGAAACACCATATATTTT.

Only a few counts were recorded for this clonotype. V gene TRBV4-1 combines with J gene TRBJ2-7; no clear D gene. V lost 1 base to trimming and J lost 2 bases, with 12 bases between them. This CDR3 has 15 residues. CDR1 is MGHRA, CDR2 YSYEKL, per germline. The CDR3 bases are TGCGCCAGCAGCCAAGGGGCACAAACAACCTACGAGCAGTACTTC. This gives the protein CASSQGAQTTYEQYF.

This clonotype was counted a single time. J is TRBJ2-1 and V is TRBV10-3; 14 bases agree with TRBD2. Per germline, CDR1 ENHRY and CDR2 SYGVKD. After removal of 2 bases from V and 6 bases from J, the junction contained 6 bases not matched to a gene. This CDR3 is 17 amino acids long. CDR3 in amino acids: CAISEPPGLAGGNEQFF. In nucleotides, the CDR3 is TGTGCCATCAGTGAGCCCCCAGGACTAGCGGGAGGCAATGAGCAGTTCTTC.

In its sample, this clonotype was seen many times. CDR3 sequence reads: CASSLGFGLSVGEQFF. In DNA form, the CDR3 reads TGCGCCAGCAGCTTGGGATTCGGCCTATCGGTCGGTGAGCAGTTCTTC. The chain uses TRBV5-1 and TRBJ2-1; D is unresolved. The CDR3 is 16 amino acids. V was shortened by 0 bases and J by 9 bases, with 19 bases between the two germline ends. CDR1 is SGHRS and CDR2 is YFSETQ in the germline V gene.

This clonotype was recorded a few times. The chain links TRBV27 to TRBJ2-5; 11 bases align to TRBD2. After removal of 2 bases from V and 5 bases from J, the junction contained 7 bases not matched to a gene. CDR1 and CDR2 from the germline V gene are MNHEY and SMNVEV (reference sequence). The CDR3 is made up of 16 amino acids. The CDR3 protein is CASSLGASGRSETQYF. The CDR3, as DNA: TGTGCCAGCAGTTTAGGGGCTAGCGGGAGGTCTGAGACCCAGTACTTC.

The chain links TRBV29-1 to TRBJ1-2; TRBD1 is a possible D gene (5 bases). In germline, CDR1 is SQVTM, CDR2 ANQGSEA. Trimming removed 7 bases from V and 3 bases from J, with 12 bases in between. The CDR3 sequence is 12 residues long. The CDR3 DNA reads as TGCAGCGAGAAGACAGTTGACTATGGCTACACCTTC. Its protein is CSEKTVDYGYTF. Using reference TRBV29-1 and TRBJ1-2 for the parts outside the CDR3, the full variable domain is SAVISQKPSRDICQRGTSLTIQCQVDSQVTMMFWYRQQPGQSLTLIATANQGSEATYESGFVIDKFPISRPNLTFSTLTVSNMSPEDSSIYLCSEKTVDYGYTFGSGTRLTVV.

This sequence joins TRBV4-2 and TRBJ1-2; TRBD1 is a possible D gene (6 bases). Germline V gene lookup returns CDR1 LGHNA and CDR2 YNFKEQ. The CDR3 is made up of 15 amino acids. V dropped 0 bases and J dropped 4 bases, with 12 bases sitting between them. CDR3 nucleotide sequence: TGTGCCAGCAGCCAAGATGACGACAGGTCCTATGGCTACACCTTC. The encoded protein is CASSQDDDRSYGYTF.

This clonotype appeared a few times. The V gene is TRBV5-1, the J gene TRBJ2-1; no clear D. Germline-derived CDR1 and CDR2 are SGHRS and YFSETQ. Trimming removed 5 bases at V and 9 bases at J, with 9 bases between. The CDR3 contains 11 residues. The CDR3 nucleotides are TGCGCCAGCAGATCGGAGAGTGAGCAGTTCTTC. This gives the protein CASRSESEQFF.

This chain uses TRBV29-1 with TRBJ2-1; 12 nucleotides align to TRBD2. This CDR3 has 16 residues. CDR1 SQVTM and CDR2 ANQGSEA come from the germline V gene. Trimming cost V 3 bases and J 2 bases; bases outside gene matches: 5. This chain's CDR3 is CSVDASSGRAYNEQFF. CDR3 nucleotides: TGCAGCGTTGATGCTTCTAGCGGGAGGGCCTACAATGAGCAGTTCTTC.

The V call is TRBV5-1, the J call TRBJ2-2; tentatively, D is TRBD2 (6 bases). Germline CDR1 reads SGHRS; CDR2 reads YFSETQ. The CDR3 extends over 15 amino acids. V shed 0 bases and J shed 2 bases, with 8 bases lying between them. CDR3 residues: CASSLEGGNTGELFF. Here the CDR3 DNA reads TGCGCCAGCAGCTTGGAGGGAGGAAACACCGGGGAGCTGTTTTTT.

This clonotype has a handful of counts. This chain uses TRBV20-1 with TRBJ2-5, with TRBD2 matching 11 bases. The CDR3 spans 15 residues. CDR1 DFQATT and CDR2 SNEGSKA come from the germline V gene (reference sequence). The trim removed 3 bases at V and 4 bases at J, leaving 7 bases unmatched. DNA for the CDR3: TGCAGTGCTAGTTATCCCGGGACTAGCGGAGAGACCCAGTACTTC. Translated, it gives CSASYPGTSGETQYF.

This clonotype was found a few times. The chain uses TRBV10-3 and TRBJ1-4; a weak D match, TRBD1 (5 bases). This CDR3 is built from 12 residues. V was cut by 3 bases and J by 7 bases, with 6 bases left in between. Germline CDR1 reads ENHRY; CDR2 reads SYGVKD. Here the CDR3 reads CAISDRAEKLFF. The CDR3 DNA sequence: TGTGCCATCAGTGACAGGGCTGAAAAACTGTTTTTT.

The rearrangement joins TRBV10-3 to TRBJ2-7; a weak D match, TRBD2 (5 bases). Looked up from germline, CDR1 is ENHRY and CDR2 is SYGVKD. The CDR3 runs 14 residues. Trimming took off 3 bases at V and 3 bases at J, with 12 bases between the two ends. The CDR3 DNA is TGTGCCATCAGTGATCCCAGCGGAATCTACGAGCAGTACTTC. It yields the protein CAISDPSGIYEQYF.

CDR3 DNA: TGTGCCAGCAGCCCAACAGAGGGGGGGACCGGGGAGCTGTTTTTT. Translated, it gives CASSPTEGGTGELFF. The chain links TRBV12-3 or TRBV12-4 to TRBJ2-2, with a possible D match to TRBD2 (7 bases). The CDR3 is made up of 15 amino acids. Trimming took 6 bases from V and 5 from J, leaving 16 bases between them.

This clonotype occurred a few times. J is TRBJ2-1 and V is TRBV24-1; 7 positions agree with TRBD1. V was clipped by 2 bases and J by 6 bases; unmatched bases: 18. The CDR3 is made up of 19 amino acids. The germline V gene has CDR1 KGHDR and CDR2 SFDVKD. The CDR3 protein is CATSDSPGTAAVRLNEQFF. CDR3 coding DNA: TGTGCCACCAGTGATTCACCTGGGACAGCGGCTGTCCGCCTCAATGAGCAGTTCTTC.

This clonotype was counted between two and nine times. The V and J genes are TRBV7-9 and TRBJ2-5, with D possibly TRBD1 on 6 matching bases. The CDR3 runs 14 residues. Trimming shortened V by 5 bases and J by 5 bases, and 15 bases separated the two germline ends. Germline CDR1 is SEHNR and CDR2 is FQNEAQ (reference sequence). The CDR3 DNA sequence: TGTGCCAGCAGCCGAAAACAGGGTTGGGAGACCCAGTACTTC. Its protein is CASSRKQGWETQYF.